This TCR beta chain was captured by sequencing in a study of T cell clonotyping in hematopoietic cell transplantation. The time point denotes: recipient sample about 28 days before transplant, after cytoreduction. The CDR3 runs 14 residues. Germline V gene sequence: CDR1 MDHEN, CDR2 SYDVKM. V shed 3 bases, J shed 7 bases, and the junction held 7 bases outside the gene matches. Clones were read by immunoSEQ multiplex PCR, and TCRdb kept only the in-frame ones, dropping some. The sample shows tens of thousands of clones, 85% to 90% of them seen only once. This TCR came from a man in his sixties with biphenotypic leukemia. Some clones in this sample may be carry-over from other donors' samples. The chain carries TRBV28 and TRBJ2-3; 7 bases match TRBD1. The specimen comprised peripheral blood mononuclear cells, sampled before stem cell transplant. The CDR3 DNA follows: TGTGCCAGCAGTTTCGGACAGGATCGGAATACGCAGTATTTT. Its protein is CASSFGQDRNTQYF.